A selection of T cell receptor beta chains follows, all from one sample in a study of T cell responses to AZD1222 COVID-19 vaccine. Profiling relied on immunoSEQ multiplex PCR, and the TCRdb table lists in-frame clones only, not all of them. The sample includes 90,000 to 120,000 clones, 87% of them seen just once. The material was peripheral blood, obtained 28 days after the second AZD1222 dose. Receptors were obtained from an adult who received the AZD1222 COVID-19 vaccine. The CDR3 runs from the conserved cysteine through the conserved F or W. The D gene is left open where the match is weak. Clone size is shown for a subset of rows, as once, few, many or a class of expanded clone.

cdr3_nt cdr3_aa j_call clone_size v_call d_call
TGTGCCAGCAGTTATGACAGGCGCGGCTACACCTTC CASSYDRRGYTF TRBJ1-2 once TRBV6-5 .
TGCGCCAGCAGCACGACAGGGAACCGGTACGAGCAGTACTTC CASSTTGNRYEQYF TRBJ2-7 . TRBV5-1 TRBD1
TGTGCCAGCAGTTACTCGTGGAGGTCGTCTGGAAACACCATATATTTT CASSYSWRSSGNTIYF TRBJ1-3 . TRBV6-5 .
TGTGCCAGCAGTTTTGGGAGGTATGGCTACACCTTC CASSFGRYGYTF TRBJ1-2 . TRBV12-3/TRBV12-4 .
TGTGCCAGCTCACCACCTGACAGGACCTCCTTAACTGCGGAAGCTTTCTTT CASSPPDRTSLTAEAFF TRBJ1-1 once TRBV18 .
TGTGCCAGCAGTTACTCGGAGGGTGGGTCCTACGAGCAGTACTTC CASSYSEGGSYEQYF TRBJ2-7 . TRBV6-5 .
TGTGCCAGCAGCCCACGGGGGGCCGTGAACACTGAAGCTTTCTTT CASSPRGAVNTEAFF TRBJ1-1 . TRBV2 .
TGTGCCAGCAGCTTAAGGGCCCCTGACAACACCGGGGAGCTGTTTTTT CASSLRAPDNTGELFF TRBJ2-2 . TRBV7-3 .
TGTGCCTGGAAGGGGATTTCCTACGAGCAGTACTTC CAWKGISYEQYF TRBJ2-7 . TRBV30 .
TGTGCCAGCAGTGACCCCGTCAGGGTCACTGAAGCTTTCTTT CASSDPVRVTEAFF TRBJ1-1 . TRBV6-6 .
TGTGCCAGCTTAGTCGAAGGCGGCTATGGCTACACCTTC CASLVEGGYGYTF TRBJ1-2 . TRBV28 .
TGTGCCAGCAGTCGGGACATCGGATACTATGGCTACACCTTC CASSRDIGYYGYTF TRBJ1-2 . TRBV6-2/TRBV6-3 .
TGTGCCAGCAGTCTCCGGACAGGGGGAAATCGCTACACCTTC CASSLRTGGNRYTF TRBJ1-2 . TRBV6-5 TRBD1
TGTGCCACCAGTGCTGCGACTCAACAAGAGACCCAGTACTTC CATSAATQQETQYF TRBJ2-5 . TRBV24-1 .
TGCAGCGTCGGCGGAGCCTACGAGCAGTACTTC CSVGGAYEQYF TRBJ2-7 . TRBV29-1 .
TGTGCCAGCAGCTCTCACCGGGACAGGGCCCTGAGAACAGATACGCAGTATTTT CASSSHRDRALRTDTQYF TRBJ2-3 . TRBV11-2 TRBD1
TGTGCCAGCAGCTTGGAATCCGGTTACGAGCAGTACTTC CASSLESGYEQYF TRBJ2-7 . TRBV5-4 .
TGTGCCAGCAGCCCACGGGACCGCGGCTACACCTTC CASSPRDRGYTF TRBJ1-2 . TRBV7-2 .
TGTGCCAGCCGCCCGGGACAGGGAAACTCCTACGAGCAGTACTTC CASRPGQGNSYEQYF TRBJ2-7 few TRBV27 TRBD1
TGTGCCAGCTCACATAAGGACAGGAAAGAGACCCAGTACTTC CASSHKDRKETQYF TRBJ2-5 . TRBV18 TRBD1
TGCGCCAGCAGCTTCGACAGGGCTAGCACAGATACGCAGTATTTT CASSFDRASTDTQYF TRBJ2-3 . TRBV5-1 TRBD1
TGTGCCACCAGCAGAGATCATTGGGGTTCCGAAAACATTCAGTACTTC CATSRDHWGSENIQYF TRBJ2-4 . TRBV15 .
TGCAGTGCTAGTGGGGACAGTCGGTATGGCTACACCTTC CSASGDSRYGYTF TRBJ1-2 . TRBV20-1 TRBD1
TGTGCCAGCACCTCTCTCGGCCAGGGCTATGGCTACACCTTC CASTSLGQGYGYTF TRBJ1-2 . TRBV28 .
TGTGCCAGTAGTTCCGGGCCGTCGACGAACAGATACACCTTC CASSSGPSTNRYTF TRBJ1-2 . TRBV19 .
TGCAGTGCTAGTATGGCAAGTAGCAATCAGCCCCAGCATTTT CSASMASSNQPQHF TRBJ1-5 once TRBV20-1 .
TGCGCCAGCAGCCCGGGGGACAAGGACTACAATGAGCAGTTCTTC CASSPGDKDYNEQFF TRBJ2-1 . TRBV5-1 .
TGTGCCACCAGTGCGGGCTGGCCTAATTACGAGCAGTACTTC CATSAGWPNYEQYF TRBJ2-7 . TRBV24-1 .
TGTGCCAGCACACCGCTGACAGGGCCCTATGGCTACACCTTC CASTPLTGPYGYTF TRBJ1-2 . TRBV28 TRBD1
TGTGCCAGCAGCGCGGGACAGGGCCGTAATGAAAAACTGTTTTTT CASSAGQGRNEKLFF TRBJ1-4 . TRBV7-2 TRBD1
TGTGCCAGCAGGGACAGGGTAGTAAGCGGGGAGCTGTTTTTT CASRDRVVSGELFF TRBJ2-2 . TRBV6-5 TRBD1
TGTGCCAGCAGTTATACGGTTTCAGGCAATCAGCCCCAGCATTTT CASSYTVSGNQPQHF TRBJ1-5 . TRBV6-2/TRBV6-3 .
TGTGCCAGCAGACCGAGGGACACCCCCAACACTGAAGCTTTCTTT CASRPRDTPNTEAFF TRBJ1-1 . TRBV25-1 .
TGTGCCAGCAGTGGACAGGGGTGGGGTTATGGCTACACCTTC CASSGQGWGYGYTF TRBJ1-2 . TRBV2 TRBD1
TGTGCCAGCAGCCGACAGGGAATCAATTCACCCCTCCACTTT CASSRQGINSPLHF TRBJ1-6 . TRBV6-5 TRBD1
TGTGCCAGCAGCCCGGGGGTATCAACCTACGAGCAGTACTTC CASSPGVSTYEQYF TRBJ2-7 . TRBV3-1/TRBV3-2 .
TGTGCCAGCAATGGAGGGAATGAGCAGTTCTTC CASNGGNEQFF TRBJ2-1 . TRBV2 .
TGTGCCAGCAGCTGGGGCGGGGGGGCGAAAGAGACCCAGTACTTC CASSWGGGAKETQYF TRBJ2-5 . TRBV6-5 TRBD2
TGTGCCAGCAGCCCACAACAGGGGACTGGCTACACCTTC CASSPQQGTGYTF TRBJ1-2 . TRBV9 TRBD1
TGTGCCAGCAGCGCGGAGGGGTATGAAGCTTTCTTT CASSAEGYEAFF TRBJ1-1 once TRBV9 .
TGTGCCAGCAGCTTCCCCGGGGGCTCCGAGCAGTACTTC CASSFPGGSEQYF TRBJ2-7 . TRBV13 .
TGTGCCAGTACGGGACTTGCATCTGGAAACACCATATATTTT CASTGLASGNTIYF TRBJ1-3 . TRBV19 .
TGTGCCAGCACTCAAGGGGGCCCACGGCAGCCCCAGCATTTT CASTQGGPRQPQHF TRBJ1-5 . TRBV28 TRBD1
TGTGCCAGCAGACTGGACAGGGTGCGCAATCAGCCCCAGCATTTT CASRLDRVRNQPQHF TRBJ1-5 once TRBV6-5 TRBD1
TGTGCCAGCAGCTCTGTTTCTAATGAGCAGTTCTTC CASSSVSNEQFF TRBJ2-1 . TRBV5-5 .
TGTGCCAGCAGTTATTGGGACGGTTCGGGCACCGGGGAGCTGTTTTTT CASSYWDGSGTGELFF TRBJ2-2 . TRBV6-2/TRBV6-3 .
TGTGCCAGCAGTTACTCGAGCCGGCTCTCTGGAAACACCATATATTTT CASSYSSRLSGNTIYF TRBJ1-3 . TRBV6-5 .
TGTGCCAGCAGCGGGACATTAAATGGCTACACCTTC CASSGTLNGYTF TRBJ1-2 . TRBV7-9 .
TGTGCCAGCAGCGTGACAGCGAACACTGAAGCTTTCTTT CASSVTANTEAFF TRBJ1-1 few TRBV7-2 .
TGTGCCTGGAGTGGGGGGACACCCTCTGGGGCCAACGTCCTGACTTTC CAWSGGTPSGANVLTF TRBJ2-6 . TRBV30 .
TGTGCCAGCAGTTTAGGGTCTCCTTACCGACAGGAGCTTTTCTATGGCTACACCTTC CASSLGSPYRQELFYGYTF TRBJ1-2 . TRBV27 .